Listed here is a single TCR beta chain. The entry originates in a study of blood T cell repertoires in COVID-19. The CDR3 is made up of 16 amino acids. Per the original data handling: Counts of nucleated cells, estimated from reference gene primer amplification, were obtained. Sequencing was performed with immunoSEQ multiplex PCR; in TCRdb, only in-frame clones are kept and a portion is missing. For V, J and clone size, that table is used; D and trimming come from the DNA. The sample includes around 150,000 clones, just over 90% seen only once; the top ten take approximately 2.4%. The clonotype originates from a man younger than 35 with acute or convalescent COVID-19. V and J are TRBV21-1 and TRBJ1-5; the D call TRBD1 from the table was never checked on the DNA. TRBV21-1 is a pseudogene segment. Sequenced input: peripheral blood. This CDR3 is CASSKERQGSNQPQHF. DNA for the CDR3: TGTGCCAGCAGCAAAGAAAGACAGGGTAGCAATCAGCCCCAGCATTTT.